This T cell receptor beta chain was captured in a study of blood T cell repertoires in COVID-19. The overall study: Some COVID-19 samples were acute and others convalescent; all came from the United States, Italy and Spain.

Data came from immunoSEQ multiplex PCR; TCRdb stores just in-frame clones and leaves some out. Of some 200,000 clones detected, around 86% appear once; the ten largest clones hold 5% to 6.5%. The CDR3 sequence is 15 residues long. Between the trimmed V and J ends, which lost 0 bases and 1 base, there was a span of 9 bases. Germline CDR1 LNHDA, CDR2 SQIVND (reference sequence). The specimen sequenced was peripheral blood. The genes are TRBV19 and TRBJ1-2, with a possible D match to TRBD1 (6 bases). This receptor was obtained from a man older than 75 with acute or convalescent COVID-19. This chain's CDR3 is CASSIDHRDNYGYTF. CDR3 coding DNA: TGTGCCAGTAGTATAGACCACAGGGATAACTATGGCTACACCTTC.